This TCR beta chain derives from a study of blood T cell repertoires in COVID-19. Looking at the study overall: Acute and convalescent COVID-19 specimens originated in the United States, Italy and Spain. Sources were T cells, B-cell-depleted T cells, or PBMCs; the material itself was cDNA or gDNA.

Per the authors' pipeline: For nucleated cells, counts were estimated from reference gene primer amplification. TCRdb's copy holds only in-frame clones and misses some; the assay was immunoSEQ multiplex PCR. That table furnishes V, J and clone size, whereas the DNA furnished D and trimming. The sample has about 140,000 clones; roughly 82% are singletons. The J segment lost 2 bases and the V segment lost 7 bases, leaving 9 bases of the junction unmatched. The CDR3 is 15 amino acids. The V gene's germline CDR1 is SNHLY and CDR2 FYNNEI. This TCR was sampled from a man in his 60s with active or convalescent COVID-19. What was sequenced was peripheral blood. The V call is TRBV2, the J call TRBJ2-7; the match to TRBD1 covers 9 bases. The CDR3 region has the DNA TGTGCCAGCAACCGCCCCGGACAGGGGACCTACGAGCAGTACTTC. Residues: CASNRPGQGTYEQYF.